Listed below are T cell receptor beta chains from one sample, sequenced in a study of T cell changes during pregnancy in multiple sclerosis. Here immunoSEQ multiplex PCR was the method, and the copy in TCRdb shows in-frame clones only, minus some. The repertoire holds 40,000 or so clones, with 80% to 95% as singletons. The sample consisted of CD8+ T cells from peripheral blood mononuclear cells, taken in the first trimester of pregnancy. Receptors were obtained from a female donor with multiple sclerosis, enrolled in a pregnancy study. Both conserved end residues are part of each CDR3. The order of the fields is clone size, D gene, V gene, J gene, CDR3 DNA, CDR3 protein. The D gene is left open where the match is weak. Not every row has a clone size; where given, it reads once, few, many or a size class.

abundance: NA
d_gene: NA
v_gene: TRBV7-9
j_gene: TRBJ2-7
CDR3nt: TGTGCCAGCAGAGACACCGCGAGCTCCTACGAGCAGTACTTC
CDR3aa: CASRDTASSYEQYF

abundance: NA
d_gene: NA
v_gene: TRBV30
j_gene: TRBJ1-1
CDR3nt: TGTGCCTGGAGCGGTACGAACACTGAAGCTTTCTTT
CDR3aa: CAWSGTNTEAFF

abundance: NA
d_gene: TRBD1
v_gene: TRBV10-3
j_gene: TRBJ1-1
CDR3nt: TGTGCCATCAGTGAGTCTATAAGGGGGCCGAACACTGAAGCTTTCTTT
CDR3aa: CAISESIRGPNTEAFF

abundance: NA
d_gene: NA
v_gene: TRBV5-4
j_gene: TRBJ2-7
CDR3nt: TGTGCCAGCAGCCAGGGCTACGAGCAGTACTTC
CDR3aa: CASSQGYEQYF

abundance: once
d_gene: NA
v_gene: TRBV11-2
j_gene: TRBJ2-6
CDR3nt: TGTGCCAGCAGCATACAGCTCTCTGGGGCCAACGTCCTGACTTTC
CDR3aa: CASSIQLSGANVLTF

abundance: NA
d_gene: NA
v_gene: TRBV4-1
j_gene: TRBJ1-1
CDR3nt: TGCGCCAGCAGCCAAGAAACGAGAGGGGGAACCATGAACACTGAAGCTTTCTTT
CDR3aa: CASSQETRGGTMNTEAFF

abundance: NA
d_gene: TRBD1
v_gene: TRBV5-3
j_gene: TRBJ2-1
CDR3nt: TGTGCCAGAAGCATAGGGACAGGAGGGCATCCCTACAATGAGCAGTTCTTC
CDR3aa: CARSIGTGGHPYNEQFF

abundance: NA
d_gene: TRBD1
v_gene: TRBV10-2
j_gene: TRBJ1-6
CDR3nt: TGCGCCAGCAGTGATGTGGGCCGACAGGGTTGGGATTCACCCCTCCACTTT
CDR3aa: CASSDVGRQGWDSPLHF

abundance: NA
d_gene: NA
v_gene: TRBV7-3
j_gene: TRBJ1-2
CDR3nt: TGTGCCAGCAGCCCCCAGGCGGGAAGTGGTGGCTACACCTTC
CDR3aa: CASSPQAGSGGYTF

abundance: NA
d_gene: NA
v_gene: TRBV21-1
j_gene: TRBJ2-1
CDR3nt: TGTGCCAGCATCCGACTAGCGGGGGGGCCTAGGACCTACAATGAGCAGTTCTTC
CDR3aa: CASIRLAGGPRTYNEQFF

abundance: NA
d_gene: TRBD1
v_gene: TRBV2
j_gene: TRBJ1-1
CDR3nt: TGTGCCAGCCACGGGACAGTGAACACTGAAGCTTTCTTT
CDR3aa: CASHGTVNTEAFF

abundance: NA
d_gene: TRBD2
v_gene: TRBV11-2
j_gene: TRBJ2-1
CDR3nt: TGTGCCAGCAGCTTAGTCCCGCCGGGACTAGAGATCTACAATGAGCAGTTCTTC
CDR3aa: CASSLVPPGLEIYNEQFF

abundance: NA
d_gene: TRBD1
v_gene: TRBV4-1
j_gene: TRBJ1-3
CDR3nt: TGCGCCAGCAGCCAAGTGTCAGGGGGTGGAAACACCATATATTTT
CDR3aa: CASSQVSGGGNTIYF

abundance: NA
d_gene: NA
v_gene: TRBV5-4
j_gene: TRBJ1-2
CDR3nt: TGTGCCAGCAGCGATCATGGGGGCGGGGGCTATGGCTACACCTTC
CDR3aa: CASSDHGGGGYGYTF

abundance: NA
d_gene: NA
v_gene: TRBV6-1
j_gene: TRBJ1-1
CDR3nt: TGTGCCAGCAGTAGCCACAGGGAGGCTTTCTTT
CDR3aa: CASSSHREAFF

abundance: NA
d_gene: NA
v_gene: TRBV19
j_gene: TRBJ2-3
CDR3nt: TGTGCCAGTAGTATAGGCGGGGGCCTCCCGGATACGCAGTATTTT
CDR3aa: CASSIGGGLPDTQYF

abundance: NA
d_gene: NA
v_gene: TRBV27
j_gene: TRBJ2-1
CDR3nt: TGTGCCAGCAGTTTGGGTGGGCCAGATGAGCAGTTCTTC
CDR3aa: CASSLGGPDEQFF

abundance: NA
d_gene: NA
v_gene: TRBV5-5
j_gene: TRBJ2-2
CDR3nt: TGTGCCAGCAGCTTGTCGTATAGCACCGGGGAGCTGTTTTTT
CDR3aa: CASSLSYSTGELFF

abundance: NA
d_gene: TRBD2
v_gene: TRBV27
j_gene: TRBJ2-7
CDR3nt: TGTGCCAGCAGTTTAACCGGGGGGACCCCCTTTGTCTACGAGCAGTACTTC
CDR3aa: CASSLTGGTPFVYEQYF

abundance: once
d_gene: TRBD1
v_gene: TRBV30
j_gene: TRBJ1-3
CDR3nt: TGTGCCTGGAGCGTTGGGACAGGCCTAATCTCTGGAAACACCATATATTTT
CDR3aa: CAWSVGTGLISGNTIYF

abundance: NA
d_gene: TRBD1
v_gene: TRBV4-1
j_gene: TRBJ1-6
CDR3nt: TGCGCCAGCAGCCAGTGGGACAGGGGTTATTCACCCCTCCACTTT
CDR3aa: CASSQWDRGYSPLHF

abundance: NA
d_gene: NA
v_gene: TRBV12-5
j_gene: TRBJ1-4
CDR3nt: TGTGCTAGTGGTACAGGCGGAAATGAAAAACTGTTTTTT
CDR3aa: CASGTGGNEKLFF

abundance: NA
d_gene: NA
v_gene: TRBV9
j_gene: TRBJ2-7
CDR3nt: TGTGCCAGCAGCGTAGGTCGCCTTAGTGAAACGTACGAGCAGTACTTC
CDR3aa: CASSVGRLSETYEQYF

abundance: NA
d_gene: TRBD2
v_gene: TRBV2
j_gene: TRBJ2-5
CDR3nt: TGTGCCAGCACCGGGGGGGGCTGGCAAGGGAACCAAGAGACCCAGTACTTC
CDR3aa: CASTGGGWQGNQETQYF

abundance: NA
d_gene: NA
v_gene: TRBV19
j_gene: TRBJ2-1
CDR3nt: TGTGCCAGCCGGACAGACAATGAGCAGTTCTTC
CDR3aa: CASRTDNEQFF

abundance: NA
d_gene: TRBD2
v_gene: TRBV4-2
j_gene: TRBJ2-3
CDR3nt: TGTGCCAGCAGCCAAGAATTAGCGGGGGGCACAGATACGCAGTATTTT
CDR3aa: CASSQELAGGTDTQYF

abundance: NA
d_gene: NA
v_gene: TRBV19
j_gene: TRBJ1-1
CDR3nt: TGTGCCAGTAGTCTAATGGACAGTCTTTCGAACACTGAAGCTTTCTTT
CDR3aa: CASSLMDSLSNTEAFF

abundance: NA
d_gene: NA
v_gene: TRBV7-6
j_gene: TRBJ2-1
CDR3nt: TGTGCCAGCAGCTTCGGTCTGATCAATGAGCAGTTCTTC
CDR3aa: CASSFGLINEQFF

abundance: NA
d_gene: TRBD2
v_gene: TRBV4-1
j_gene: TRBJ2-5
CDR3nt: TGCGCCAGCAGCCAAGAGGGTAGCGGGGGGGAAGAGACCCAGTACTTC
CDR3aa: CASSQEGSGGEETQYF

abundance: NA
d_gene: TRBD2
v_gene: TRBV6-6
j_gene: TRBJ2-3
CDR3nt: TGTGCCAGCACCAACCCGGGACTAACAACAGATACGCAGTATTTT
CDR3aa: CASTNPGLTTDTQYF

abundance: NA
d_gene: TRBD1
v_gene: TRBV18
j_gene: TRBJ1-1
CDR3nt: TGTGCCAGCTCAACGGGACAGGGGTGGAGGACTGAAGCTTTCTTT
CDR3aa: CASSTGQGWRTEAFF

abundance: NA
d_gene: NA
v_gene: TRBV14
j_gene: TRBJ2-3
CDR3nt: TGTGCCAGCAGCCATCGGGGGGCCTGGATCTCAGATACGCAGTATTTT
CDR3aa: CASSHRGAWISDTQYF

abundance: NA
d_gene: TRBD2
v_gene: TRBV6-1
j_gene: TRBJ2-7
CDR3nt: TGTGCCAGCAGGGTCCCGTCTAGCGGGGCCTACGAGCAGTACTTC
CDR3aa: CASRVPSSGAYEQYF

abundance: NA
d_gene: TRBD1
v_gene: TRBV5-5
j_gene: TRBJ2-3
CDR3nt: TGTGCCAGCAGCTTGGCCGGGACAGCTAGCACAGATACGCAGTATTTT
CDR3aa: CASSLAGTASTDTQYF

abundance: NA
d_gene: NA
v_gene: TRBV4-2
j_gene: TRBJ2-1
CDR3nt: TGTGCCAGCAGCCAAAACTATGAGCAGTTCTTC
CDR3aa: CASSQNYEQFF

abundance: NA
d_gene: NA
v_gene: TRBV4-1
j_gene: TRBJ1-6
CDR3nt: TGCGCCAGCAGCCAAGATCCCCCCCCGGTCAGGGCTGGTGGTTCACCCCTCCACTTT
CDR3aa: CASSQDPPPVRAGGSPLHF

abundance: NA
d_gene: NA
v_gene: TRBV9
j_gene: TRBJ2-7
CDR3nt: TGTGCCAGCAGCGCCGCCCCAGGGGCATCCTACGAGCAGTACTTC
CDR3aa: CASSAAPGASYEQYF

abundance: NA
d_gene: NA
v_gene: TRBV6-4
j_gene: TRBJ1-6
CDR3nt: TGTGCCAGCAGTGCAGGGGATAATTCACCCCTCCACTTT
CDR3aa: CASSAGDNSPLHF

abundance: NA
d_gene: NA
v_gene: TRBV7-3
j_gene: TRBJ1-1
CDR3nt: TGTGCCAGCAGCCTGGCCGGGGGAGGCACTGAAGCTTTCTTT
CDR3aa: CASSLAGGGTEAFF

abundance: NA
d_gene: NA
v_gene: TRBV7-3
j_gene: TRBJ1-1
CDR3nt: TGTGCCAGCAGCTTCACATGGGGGACACAGAACACTGAAGCTTTCTTT
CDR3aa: CASSFTWGTQNTEAFF

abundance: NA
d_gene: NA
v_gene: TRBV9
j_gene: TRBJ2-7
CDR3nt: TGTGCCAGCAGCGCAGCCCTGACAGGTCACGAGCAGTACTTC
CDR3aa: CASSAALTGHEQYF

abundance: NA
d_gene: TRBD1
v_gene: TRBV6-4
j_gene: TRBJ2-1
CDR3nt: TGTGCCAGCAGTGGGGACAGCTCCTACAATGAGCAGTTCTTC
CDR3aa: CASSGDSSYNEQFF

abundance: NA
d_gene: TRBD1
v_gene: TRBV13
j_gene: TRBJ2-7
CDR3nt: TGTGCCAGCAGCTTAGGCCTCTACAGGGGGGACGAGCAGTACTTC
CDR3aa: CASSLGLYRGDEQYF

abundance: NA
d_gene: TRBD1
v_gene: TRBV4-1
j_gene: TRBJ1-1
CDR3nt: TGCGCCAGCACAACAATACTAGGACAGGGTAACACTGAAGCTTTCTTT
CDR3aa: CASTTILGQGNTEAFF

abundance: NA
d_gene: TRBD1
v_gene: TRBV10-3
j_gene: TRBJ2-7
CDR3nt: TGTGCCATCTCCCAGGGGGTATTGTACGAGCAGTACTTC
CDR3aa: CAISQGVLYEQYF

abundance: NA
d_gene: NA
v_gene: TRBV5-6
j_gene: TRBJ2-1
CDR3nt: TGTGCCAGCAGCTTGTCCAGTCCTGAGCAGTTCTTC
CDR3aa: CASSLSSPEQFF

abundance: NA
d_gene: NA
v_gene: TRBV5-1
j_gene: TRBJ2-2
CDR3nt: TGCGCCAGCAGCTTTTCGGTGCACGGTAGCGCGAACACCGGGGAGCTGTTTTTT
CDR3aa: CASSFSVHGSANTGELFF

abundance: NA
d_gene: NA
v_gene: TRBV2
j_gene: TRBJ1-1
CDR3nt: TGTGCCAGCAGTGATCCGGGGGGAGTCGGGACTGAAGCTTTCTTT
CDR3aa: CASSDPGGVGTEAFF

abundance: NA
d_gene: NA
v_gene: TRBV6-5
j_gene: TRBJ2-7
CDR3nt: TGTGCCAGCAGCCCCAGCTCCTACGAGCAGTACTTC
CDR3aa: CASSPSSYEQYF

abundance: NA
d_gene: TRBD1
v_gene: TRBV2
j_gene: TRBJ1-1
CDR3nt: TGTGCCGACAGGGGGGGCATGAACACTGAAGCTTTCTTT
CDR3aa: CADRGGMNTEAFF

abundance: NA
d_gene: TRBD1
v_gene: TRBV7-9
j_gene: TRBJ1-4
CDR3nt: TGTGCCAGCAGCTCACTCAGGGACAGGGGGCGAAGTGAAAAACTGTTTTTT
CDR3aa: CASSSLRDRGRSEKLFF

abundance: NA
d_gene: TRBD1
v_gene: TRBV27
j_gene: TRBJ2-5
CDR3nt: TGTGCCAGCAGTTCAGGACAGGGGGCATGGGAGACCCAGTACTTC
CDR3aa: CASSSGQGAWETQYF

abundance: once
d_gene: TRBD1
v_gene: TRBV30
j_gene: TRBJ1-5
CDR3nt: TGTGCCTGGGGGACAGGACACAATCAGCCCCAGCATTTT
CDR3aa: CAWGTGHNQPQHF